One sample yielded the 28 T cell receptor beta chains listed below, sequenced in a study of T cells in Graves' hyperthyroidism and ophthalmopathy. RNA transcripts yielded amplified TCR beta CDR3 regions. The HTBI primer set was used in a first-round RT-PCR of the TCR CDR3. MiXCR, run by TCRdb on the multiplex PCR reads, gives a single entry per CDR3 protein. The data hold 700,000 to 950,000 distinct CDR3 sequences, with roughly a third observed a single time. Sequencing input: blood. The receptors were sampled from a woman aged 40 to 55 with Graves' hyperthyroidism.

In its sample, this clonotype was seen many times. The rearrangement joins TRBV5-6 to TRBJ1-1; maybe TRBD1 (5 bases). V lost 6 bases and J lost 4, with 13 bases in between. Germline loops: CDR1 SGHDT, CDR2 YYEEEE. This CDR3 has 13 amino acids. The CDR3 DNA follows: TGTGCCAGCAACGGGGGAAGGGGCACTGAAGCTTTCTTT. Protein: CASNGGRGTEAFF.

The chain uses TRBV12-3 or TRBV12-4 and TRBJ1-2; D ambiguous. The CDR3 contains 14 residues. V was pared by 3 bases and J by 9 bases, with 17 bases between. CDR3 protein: CASSFGLVPGSYTF. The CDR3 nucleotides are TGTGCCAGCAGTTTCGGGCTCGTCCCGGGAAGCTACACCTTC.

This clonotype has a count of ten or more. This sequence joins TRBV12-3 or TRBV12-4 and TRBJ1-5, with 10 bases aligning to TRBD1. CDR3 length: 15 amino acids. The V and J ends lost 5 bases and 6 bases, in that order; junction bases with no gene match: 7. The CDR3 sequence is CASSHRQGATQPQHF. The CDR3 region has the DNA TGTGCCAGCAGTCATCGACAGGGGGCCACTCAGCCCCAGCATTTT.

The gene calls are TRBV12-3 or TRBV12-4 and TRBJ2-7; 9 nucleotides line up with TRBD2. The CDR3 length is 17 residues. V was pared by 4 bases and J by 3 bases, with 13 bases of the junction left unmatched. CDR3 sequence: CASSSPLGSGRVYEQYF. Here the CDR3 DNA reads TGTGCCAGCAGTTCCCCCCTGGGTAGCGGGAGAGTCTACGAGCAGTACTTC.

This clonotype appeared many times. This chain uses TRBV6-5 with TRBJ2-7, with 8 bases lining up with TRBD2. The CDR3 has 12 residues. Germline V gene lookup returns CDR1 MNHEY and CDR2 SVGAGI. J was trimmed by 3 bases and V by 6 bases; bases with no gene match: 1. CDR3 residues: CASSGRDYEQYF. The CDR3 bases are TGTGCCAGCAGCGGGAGGGACTACGAGCAGTACTTC.

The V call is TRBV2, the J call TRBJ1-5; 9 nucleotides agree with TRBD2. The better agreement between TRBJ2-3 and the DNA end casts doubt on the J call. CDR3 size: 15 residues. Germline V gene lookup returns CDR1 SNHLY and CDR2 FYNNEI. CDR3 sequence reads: CASRSSGGGTDTQYF. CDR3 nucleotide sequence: TGTGCCAGCAGGAGTAGCGGGGGCGGCACAGATACGCAGTATTTT.

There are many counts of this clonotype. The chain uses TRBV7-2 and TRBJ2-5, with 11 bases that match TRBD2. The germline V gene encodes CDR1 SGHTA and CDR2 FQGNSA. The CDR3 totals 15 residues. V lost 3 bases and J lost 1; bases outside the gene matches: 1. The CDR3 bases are TGTGCCAGCAGCTTGACTAGCGGGGTCCAAGAGACCCAGTACTTC. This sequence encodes CASSLTSGVQETQYF.

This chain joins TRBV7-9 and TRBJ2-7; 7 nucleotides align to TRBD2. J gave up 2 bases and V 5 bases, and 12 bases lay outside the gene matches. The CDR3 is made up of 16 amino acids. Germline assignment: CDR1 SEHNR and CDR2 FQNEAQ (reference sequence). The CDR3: CASSRQQRGTAYEQYF. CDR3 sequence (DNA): TGTGCCAGCAGCCGCCAACAGCGGGGTACAGCCTACGAGCAGTACTTC.

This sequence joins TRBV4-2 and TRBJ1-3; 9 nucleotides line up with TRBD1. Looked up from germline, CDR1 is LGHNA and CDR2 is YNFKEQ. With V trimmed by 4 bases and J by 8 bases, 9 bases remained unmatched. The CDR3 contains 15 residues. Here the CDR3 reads CASSPWTGDDDTIYF. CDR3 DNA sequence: TGTGCCAGCAGCCCCTGGACAGGGGATGATGACACCATATATTTT.

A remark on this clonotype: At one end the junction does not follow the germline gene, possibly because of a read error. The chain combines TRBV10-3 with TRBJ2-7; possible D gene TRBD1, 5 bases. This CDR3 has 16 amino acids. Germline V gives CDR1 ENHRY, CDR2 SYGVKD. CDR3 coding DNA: TGTGCCAGCAGTTACTCGAAAGACCTGGGGCACTTCGAGCAGTACTTC. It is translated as CASSYSKDLGHFEQYF.

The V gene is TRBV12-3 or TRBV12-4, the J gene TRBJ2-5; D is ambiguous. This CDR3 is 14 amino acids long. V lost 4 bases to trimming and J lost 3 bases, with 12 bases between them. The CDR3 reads CASSSFATKETQYF. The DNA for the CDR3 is TGTGCCAGCAGTTCCTTCGCTACTAAAGAGACCCAGTACTTC.

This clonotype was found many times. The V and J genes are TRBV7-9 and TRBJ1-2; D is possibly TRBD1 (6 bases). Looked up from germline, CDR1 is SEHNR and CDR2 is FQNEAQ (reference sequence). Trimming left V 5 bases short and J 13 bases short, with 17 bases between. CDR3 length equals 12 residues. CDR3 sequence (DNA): TGTGCCAGCAGCCACCGGGACAAAGGTCGCACCTTC. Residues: CASSHRDKGRTF. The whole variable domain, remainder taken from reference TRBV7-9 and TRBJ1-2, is DTGVSQNPRHKITKRGQNVTFRCDPISEHNRLYWYRQTLGQGPEFLTYFQNEAQLEKSRLLSDRFSAERPKGSFSTLEIQRTEQGDSAMYLCASSHRDKGRTFGSGTRLTVV.

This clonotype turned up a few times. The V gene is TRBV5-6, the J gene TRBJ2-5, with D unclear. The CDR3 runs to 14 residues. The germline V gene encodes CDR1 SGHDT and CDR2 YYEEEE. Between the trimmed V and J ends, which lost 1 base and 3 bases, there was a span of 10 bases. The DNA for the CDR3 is TGTGCCAGCAGCTTGCGGGCCGGCGAAGAGACCCAGTACTTC. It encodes CASSLRAGEETQYF.

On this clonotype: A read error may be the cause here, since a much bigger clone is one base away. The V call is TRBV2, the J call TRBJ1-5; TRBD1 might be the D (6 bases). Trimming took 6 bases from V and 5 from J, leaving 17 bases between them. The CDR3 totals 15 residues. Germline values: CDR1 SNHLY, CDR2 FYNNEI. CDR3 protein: CASSPSDRFDQPQHF. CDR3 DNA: TGTGCCAGCAGCCCGTCGGACAGATTTGATCAGCCCCAGCATTTT.

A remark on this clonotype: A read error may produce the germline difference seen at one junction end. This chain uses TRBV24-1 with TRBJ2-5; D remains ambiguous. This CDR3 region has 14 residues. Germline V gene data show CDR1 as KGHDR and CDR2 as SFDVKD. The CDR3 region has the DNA TGTGCCATCAGTGACTTTGACCCCACGGGGACCCAGTACTTC. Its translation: CAISDFDPTGTQYF.

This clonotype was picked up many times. The CDR3 spells CASRLDSLGARETQYF. In DNA, the CDR3 is TGTGCCAGCAGACTGGACTCATTGGGGGCGCGAGAGACCCAGTACTTC. The chain joins TRBV2 to TRBJ2-5; a possible D gene is TRBD1 (6 bases). The ends were cut back, 6 bases at V and 4 bases at J, with 21 bases in the middle. Germline V gives CDR1 SNHLY, CDR2 FYNNEI. This CDR3 spans 16 amino acids.

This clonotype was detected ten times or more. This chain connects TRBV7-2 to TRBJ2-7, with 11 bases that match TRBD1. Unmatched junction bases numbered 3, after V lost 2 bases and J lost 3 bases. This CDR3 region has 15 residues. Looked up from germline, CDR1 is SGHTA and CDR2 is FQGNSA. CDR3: CASSLFGTGGYEQYF. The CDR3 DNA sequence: TGTGCCAGCAGCTTATTCGGGACAGGGGGCTACGAGCAGTACTTC.

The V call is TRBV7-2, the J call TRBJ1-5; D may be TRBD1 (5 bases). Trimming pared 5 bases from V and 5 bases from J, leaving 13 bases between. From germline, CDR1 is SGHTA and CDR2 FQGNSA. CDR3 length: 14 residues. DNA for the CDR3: TGTGCCAGCAGCCGTCGGGGGACCCATCAGCCCCAGCATTTT. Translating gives CASSRRGTHQPQHF.

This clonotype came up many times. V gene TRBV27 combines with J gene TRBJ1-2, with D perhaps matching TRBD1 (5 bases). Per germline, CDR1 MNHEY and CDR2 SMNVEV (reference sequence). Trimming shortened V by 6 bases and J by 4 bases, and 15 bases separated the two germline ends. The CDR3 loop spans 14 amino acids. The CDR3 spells CASSLRRDGYGYTF. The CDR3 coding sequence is TGTGCCAGCAGCCTCCGCAGGGACGGCTATGGCTACACCTTC.

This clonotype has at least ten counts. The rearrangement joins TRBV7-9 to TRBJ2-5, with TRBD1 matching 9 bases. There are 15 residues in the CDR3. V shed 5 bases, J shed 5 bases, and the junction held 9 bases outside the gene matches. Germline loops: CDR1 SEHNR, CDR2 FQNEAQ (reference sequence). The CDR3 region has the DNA TGTGCCAGCAGCGTGGACAGGGGAGGCGAGGAGACCCAGTACTTC. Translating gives CASSVDRGGEETQYF. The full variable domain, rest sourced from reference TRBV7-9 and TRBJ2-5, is DTGVSQNPRHKITKRGQNVTFRCDPISEHNRLYWYRQTLGQGPEFLTYFQNEAQLEKSRLLSDRFSAERPKGSFSTLEIQRTEQGDSAMYLCASSVDRGGEETQYFGPGTRLLVL.

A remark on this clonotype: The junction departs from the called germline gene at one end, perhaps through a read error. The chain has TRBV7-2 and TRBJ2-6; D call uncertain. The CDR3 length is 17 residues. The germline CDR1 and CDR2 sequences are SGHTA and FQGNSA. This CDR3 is CASSQTLESSGANVLTF. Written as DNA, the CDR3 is TGCGCCAGCAGCCAAACCCTCGAGAGCTCTGGGGCCAACGTCCTGACTTTC.

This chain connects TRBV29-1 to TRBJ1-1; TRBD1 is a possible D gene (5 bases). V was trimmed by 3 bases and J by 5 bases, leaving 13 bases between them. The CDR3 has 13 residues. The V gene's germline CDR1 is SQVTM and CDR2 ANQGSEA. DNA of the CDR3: TGCAGCGTTGACGAGGGAGGGGAAACTGAAGCTTTCTTT. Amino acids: CSVDEGGETEAFF.

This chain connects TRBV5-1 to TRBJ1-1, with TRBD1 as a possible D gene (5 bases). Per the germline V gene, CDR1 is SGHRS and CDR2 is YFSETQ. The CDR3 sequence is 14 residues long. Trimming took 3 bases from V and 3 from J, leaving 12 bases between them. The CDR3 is CASSSNTGDTEAFF. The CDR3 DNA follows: TGCGCCAGCAGCTCGAATACGGGGGACACTGAAGCTTTCTTT.

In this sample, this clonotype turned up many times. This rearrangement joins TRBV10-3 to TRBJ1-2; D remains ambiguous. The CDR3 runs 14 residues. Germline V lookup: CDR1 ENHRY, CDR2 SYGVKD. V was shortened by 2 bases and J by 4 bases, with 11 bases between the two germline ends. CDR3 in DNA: TGTGCCATCAGTGAGGCCAGGATTGTCTATGGCTACACCTTC. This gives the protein CAISEARIVYGYTF.

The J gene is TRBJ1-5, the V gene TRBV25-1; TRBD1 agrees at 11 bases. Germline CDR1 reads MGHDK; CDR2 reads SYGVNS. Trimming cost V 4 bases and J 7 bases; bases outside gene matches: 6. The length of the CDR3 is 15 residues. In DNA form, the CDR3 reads TGTGCCAGCAGTGGGTACGGGACAGGGGGGCAGCCCCAGCATTTT. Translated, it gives CASSGYGTGGQPQHF.

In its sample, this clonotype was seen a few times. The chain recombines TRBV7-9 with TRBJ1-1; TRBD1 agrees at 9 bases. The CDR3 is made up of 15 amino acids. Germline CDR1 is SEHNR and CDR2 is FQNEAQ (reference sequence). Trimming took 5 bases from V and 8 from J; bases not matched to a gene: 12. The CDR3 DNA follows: TGTGCCAGCAGCCCAATACCGGGACAGGGACGAGAAGCTTTCTTT. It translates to CASSPIPGQGREAFF.

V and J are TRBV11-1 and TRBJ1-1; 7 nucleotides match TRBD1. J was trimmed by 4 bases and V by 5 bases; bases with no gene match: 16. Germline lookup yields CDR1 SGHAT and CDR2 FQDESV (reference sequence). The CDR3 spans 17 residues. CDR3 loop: CASSERGDRAQGTEAFF. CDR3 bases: TGTGCCAGCAGCGAACGGGGAGACAGGGCGCAGGGCACTGAAGCTTTCTTT.

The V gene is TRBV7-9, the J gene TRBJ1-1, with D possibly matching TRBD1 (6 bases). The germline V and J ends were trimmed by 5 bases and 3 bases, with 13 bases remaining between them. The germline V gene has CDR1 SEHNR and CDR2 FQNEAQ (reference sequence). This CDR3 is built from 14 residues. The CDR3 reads CASSRDNSDTEAFF. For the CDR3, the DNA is TGTGCCAGCAGCCGGGACAATAGCGACACTGAAGCTTTCTTT. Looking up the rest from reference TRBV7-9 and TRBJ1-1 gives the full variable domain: DTGVSQNPRHKITKRGQNVTFRCDPISEHNRLYWYRQTLGQGPEFLTYFQNEAQLEKSRLLSDRFSAERPKGSFSTLEIQRTEQGDSAMYLCASSRDNSDTEAFFGQGTRLTVV.